This T cell receptor beta chain came from a study of shared T cell receptors in the human thymus. Germline V lookup: CDR1 MNHEY, CDR2 SVGAGI. The CDR3 has 14 amino acids. V was pared by 6 bases and J by 3 bases, with 14 bases between. Here immunoSEQ multiplex PCR was the method, and the copy in TCRdb shows in-frame clones only, minus some. Found here are hundreds of thousands of clones, approximately 87% of them singletons; the top ten hold about 0.0094%. The sample also formed part of further work on human thymus T cells. That paper notes: From resections taken during corrective heart surgery, the thymus tissue was obtained.

Sequenced: thymocytes. This receptor was taken from a boy in the first two years of life with a congenital heart defect. The V call is TRBV6-5, the J call TRBJ1-1; D is possibly TRBD1 (6 bases). The CDR3 nucleotides are TGTGCCAGCAGACCAAGGGGGTGGGACACTGAAGCTTTCTTT. Encoded protein: CASRPRGWDTEAFF.